One and the same sample provided the 30 T cell receptor beta chains below, sequenced in a study of shared clonotypes between healthy human individuals (dated by TCRdb to 2019 to 2021). CD8 naive samples consisted of CD45RO-negative cells that were positively selected for CCR7, yielding a CD45RA+CCR7+ population without TemRA cells. The protocol used for the library was the immunoSEQ multiplex PCR assay. This is the immuneACCESS table as TCRdb keeps it, with only in-frame sequences that have V and J called. A part of the clones is gone; compared with another copy, unresolved V genes explain less than half, and the rest is unexplained. This sample has more than 2 million clones in its table, and over 85% of those were observed once. The top ten clones comprise around 1.1% of the sample. Sequenced material: naive CD8+ T cells sorted from blood. The sample's cell subset or site label, decoded: CD45RA+CCR7+. These receptor sequences come from a man in his late teens or twenties in good health.

The rearrangement uses TRBV9 and TRBJ2-1; D is undetermined. This CDR3 is built from 13 residues. CDR1 is SGDLS, CDR2 YYNGEE, per germline. The V end was cut by 0 bases, the J end by 8 bases, with 9 bases between. The CDR3 coding sequence is TGTGCCAGCAGCGTAGATTACCTCGATGAGCAGTTCTTC. Protein product: CASSVDYLDEQFF.

A word on this clone: Additional DNA sequences in this sample encode the identical CDR3. The rearrangement joins TRBV4-1 to TRBJ1-5; D is unclear. This CDR3 has 16 amino acids. V dropped 0 bases and J dropped 0 bases, with 9 bases sitting between them. Germline values: CDR1 MGHRA, CDR2 YSYEKL. CDR3 bases: TGCGCCAGCAGCCAAGAGGCAGCGTATAGCAATCAGCCCCAGCATTTT. Its translation is CASSQEAAYSNQPQHF.

The chain joins TRBV7-9 to TRBJ1-1; tentatively, D is TRBD1 (5 bases). Germline V gives CDR1 SEHNR, CDR2 FQNEAQ (reference sequence). Between the trimmed V and J ends, which lost 5 bases and 7 bases, there was a span of 11 bases. The CDR3 is made up of 12 amino acids. CDR3 protein: CASSPAGVEAFF. The CDR3 DNA is TGTGCCAGCAGCCCTGCGGGGGTTGAAGCTTTCTTT.

The rearrangement links TRBV28 to TRBJ2-5; the D gene is possibly TRBD2 (5 bases). Germline V CDR1 and CDR2: MDHEN, SYDVKM. Trimming stripped 2 bases from V and 4 bases from J, with 8 bases between. The CDR3 consists of 13 residues. The CDR3 DNA sequence: TGTGCCAGCAGTTTAGCTAGCCGAGAGACCCAGTACTTC. Its translation: CASSLASRETQYF.

A single count supports this clone. The chain employs TRBV30 and TRBJ1-6, with TRBD1 identical over 9 bases. The CDR3 is 14 residues long. Germline V gene lookup returns CDR1 GTSNPN and CDR2 SVGIG (reference sequence). V was pared by 1 base and J by 9 bases, with 4 bases of the junction left unmatched. CDR3 in amino acids: CAWSGGTGISPLHF. The CDR3 coding sequence is TGTGCCTGGAGTGGTGGGACAGGGATTTCACCCCTCCACTTT.

The chain recombines TRBV19 with TRBJ2-3; 7 bases are shared with TRBD2. CDR1 and CDR2 (germline): LNHDA, SQIVND (reference sequence). The CDR3 length is 14 residues. Trimming took 1 base from V and 6 from J; bases not matched to a gene: 4. CDR3 sequence reads: CASSIVGGMDTQYF. The CDR3 DNA sequence: TGTGCCAGTAGTATAGTGGGGGGGATGGATACGCAGTATTTT.

The V call is TRBV28, the J call TRBJ2-7, with unresolved D. The CDR3 consists of 14 residues. Germline V gives CDR1 MDHEN, CDR2 SYDVKM. V lost 5 bases to trimming and J lost 0 bases, with 11 bases between them. This CDR3 is CASSPDASSYEQYF. CDR3 coding DNA: TGTGCCAGCAGTCCGGACGCTAGCTCCTACGAGCAGTACTTC.

CDR3 nucleotide sequence: TGTGCCATCAGTGAGTCGAACGGGTTAGCGGACTCCTACGAGCAGTACTTC. Amino acids: CAISESNGLADSYEQYF. The rearrangement joins TRBV10-3 to TRBJ2-7, with a weak D call TRBD2 (6 bases). V gave up 0 bases and J gave up 0 bases, with 15 bases separating them. The length of the CDR3 is 17 residues. Germline CDR1 and CDR2: ENHRY and SYGVKD.

The chain links TRBV27 to TRBJ2-7; 13 bases agree with TRBD2. Unmatched junction bases numbered 5, after V lost 5 bases and J lost 4 bases. The CDR3 is made up of 15 amino acids. Germline CDR1 reads MNHEY; CDR2 reads SMNVEV (reference sequence). The CDR3 sequence is CASSPRTSGGYEQYF. The CDR3 nucleotides read TGTGCCAGCAGTCCCCGGACTAGCGGGGGATACGAGCAGTACTTC.

The CDR3 here is CASSLLRGETQYF. DNA of the CDR3: TGTGCCAGCAGCTTATTACGGGGAGAGACCCAGTACTTC. The V and J genes are TRBV13 and TRBJ2-5; possible D gene TRBD2, 5 bases. With 2 bases removed from V and 4 bases from J, the gap between germline ends came to 8 bases. Germline CDR1 is PRHDT and CDR2 is FYEKMQ (reference sequence). This CDR3 region has 13 residues.

The V and J genes are TRBV6-5 and TRBJ2-5; 9 bases align to TRBD1. Per germline, CDR1 MNHEY and CDR2 SVGAGI. V dropped 2 bases and J dropped 1; count of bases not matched to a gene: 5. The CDR3 extends over 16 amino acids. The CDR3 DNA reads as TGTGCCAGCAGTTACCGACAGGGGGACCTCCAAGAGACCCAGTACTTC. As protein: CASSYRQGDLQETQYF.

Worth noting for this clone: At the DNA level, this CDR3 is encoded by other sequences in the same sample as well. This chain's CDR3 is CASSLRGGDTEAFF. CDR3 DNA: TGTGCCAGCAGTTTACGGGGAGGGGACACTGAAGCTTTCTTT. J is TRBJ1-1 and V is TRBV27; tentatively, D is TRBD1 (5 bases). The CDR3 consists of 14 residues. V dropped 2 bases and J dropped 3 bases, with 10 bases sitting between them. Per the germline V gene, CDR1 is MNHEY and CDR2 is SMNVEV (reference sequence).

This chain links TRBV27 with TRBJ1-5; unclear D gene. With 1 base removed from V and 2 bases from J, the gap between germline ends came to 12 bases. Germline CDR1 and CDR2: MNHEY and SMNVEV (reference sequence). This CDR3 has 16 amino acids. CDR3 nucleotides: TGTGCCAGCAGTTTATGGGGATGGGATGGCAATCAGCCCCAGCATTTT. This gives the protein CASSLWGWDGNQPQHF.

This clone was counted a single time. The chain carries TRBV5-1 and TRBJ2-1; 7 bases match TRBD1. The ends lost 0 bases at V and 4 bases at J; junction bases unmatched: 10. There are 17 residues in the CDR3. The germline V gene encodes CDR1 SGHRS and CDR2 YFSETQ. CDR3 nucleotide sequence: TGCGCCAGCAGCTTGGCCAATTGGGACAGCCCTTACAATGAGCAGTTCTTC. The encoded protein is CASSLANWDSPYNEQFF.

The chain's CDR3 is CASSSLDRGTYEQYF. CDR3 bases: TGTGCCAGCAGCTCCTTGGACAGGGGAACCTACGAGCAGTACTTC. The rearrangement joins TRBV7-9 to TRBJ2-7; the match to TRBD1 covers 9 bases. Trimming removed 4 bases from V and 2 bases from J; junction bases left unmatched: 6. From germline, CDR1 is SEHNR and CDR2 FQNEAQ (reference sequence). The CDR3 contains 15 residues.

For the CDR3, the DNA is TGTGCCAGCAGGTCGGACCTAGCCTACGAGCAGTACTTC. Translated: CASRSDLAYEQYF. The rearrangement joins TRBV7-9 to TRBJ2-7; D is unclear. Trimming pared 6 bases from V and 2 bases from J, leaving 11 bases between. Germline V gives CDR1 SEHNR, CDR2 FQNEAQ (reference sequence). The CDR3 consists of 13 residues.

The V call is TRBV10-2, the J call TRBJ1-3; D ambiguous. The V end was cut by 7 bases, the J end by 4 bases, with 5 bases between. CDR1 WSHSY and CDR2 SAAADI come from the germline V gene. CDR3 size: 11 residues. The CDR3 reads CASIGGNTIYF. DNA of the CDR3: TGCGCCAGCATCGGGGGAAACACCATATATTTT.

The chain links TRBV15 to TRBJ2-5; TRBD1 or TRBD2 may be the D gene (6 bases each). With 3 bases removed from V and 5 bases from J, the gap between germline ends came to 19 bases. The CDR3 runs to 16 residues. Germline loops: CDR1 LNHNV, CDR2 YYDKDF (reference sequence). CDR3 amino acids: CATSSAEGEASETQYF. DNA for the CDR3: TGTGCCACCAGCAGTGCTGAGGGGGAGGCAAGCGAGACCCAGTACTTC.

V usage is TRBV7-9 and J usage is TRBJ1-6; maybe TRBD1 (6 bases). In germline, CDR1 is SEHNR, CDR2 FQNEAQ (reference sequence). V shed 5 bases and J shed 4 bases, with 12 bases lying between them. The CDR3 loop spans 15 amino acids. DNA for the CDR3: TGTGCCAGCAGCGATGGACAGACATATAATTCACCCCTCCACTTT. It is translated as CASSDGQTYNSPLHF.

The chain joins TRBV5-1 to TRBJ2-5; unclear D gene. Trimming shortened V by 6 bases and J by 2 bases, and 17 bases separated the two germline ends. Germline V gene sequence: CDR1 SGHRS, CDR2 YFSETQ. The CDR3 has 15 amino acids. The CDR3 spells CASTELGFGQETQYF. Here the CDR3 DNA reads TGCGCCAGCACCGAGCTTGGATTCGGGCAAGAGACCCAGTACTTC.

The chain combines TRBV7-6 with TRBJ1-1, with D unclear. Germline values: CDR1 SGHVS, CDR2 FNYEAQ. Trimming shortened V by 1 base and J by 4 bases, and 7 bases separated the two germline ends. The CDR3 has 13 residues. This CDR3 is CASSLEVTTEAFF. The CDR3 nucleotides read TGTGCCAGCAGCTTAGAGGTTACCACTGAAGCTTTCTTT.

V gene TRBV7-3 combines with J gene TRBJ2-3; TRBD2 matches 9 bases. With V trimmed by 4 bases and J by 1 base, 3 bases remained unmatched. The CDR3 is made up of 15 amino acids. Looked up from germline, CDR1 is SGHTA and CDR2 is FQGTGA. Here the CDR3 DNA reads TGTGCCAGCAGCTCCCTAGCGGGGCGCACAGATACGCAGTATTTT. This codes for CASSSLAGRTDTQYF.

The V call is TRBV6-5, the J call TRBJ2-5; 8 nucleotides align to TRBD2. The CDR3 sequence is 14 residues long. The ends lost 8 bases at V and 5 bases at J; junction bases unmatched: 10. Germline CDR1 reads MNHEY; CDR2 reads SVGAGI. The CDR3 region has the DNA TGTGCCAGCGGACGGGCTAGCGGGCAGGAGACCCAGTACTTC. Its translation: CASGRASGQETQYF.

With respect to this clone: An end of the junction does not agree with germline; a read error may underlie this. Additional DNA sequences in this sample encode the identical CDR3. The chain recombines TRBV7-9 with TRBJ1-1, with D possibly matching TRBD1 (6 bases). This CDR3 region has 14 residues. Per germline, CDR1 SEHNR and CDR2 FQNEAQ (reference sequence). DNA for the CDR3: TGTGCCAGCAGCTTAGGCGGGGGGGACACGGAAGCTTTCTTT. Translating gives CASSLGGGDTEAFF.

The V and J genes are TRBV11-2 and TRBJ2-1, with 11 bases lining up with TRBD2. Germline V gives CDR1 SGHAT, CDR2 FQNNGV. J gave up 3 bases and V 5 bases, and 3 bases lay outside the gene matches. The CDR3 loop spans 15 amino acids. The CDR3 DNA sequence: TGTGCCAGCAGCATTAGCGGGGGGGACTACAATGAGCAGTTCTTC. Amino acids: CASSISGGDYNEQFF.

This chain joins TRBV30 and TRBJ2-5; D is unresolved. CDR3 length: 14 amino acids. The V end was cut by 3 bases, the J end by 0 bases, with 11 bases between. Germline V CDR1 and CDR2: GTSNPN, SVGIG (reference sequence). CDR3 in amino acids: CAWSPDSNQETQYF. CDR3 bases: TGTGCCTGGAGCCCCGACTCAAACCAAGAGACCCAGTACTTC.

The genes are TRBV27 and TRBJ2-7; 9 nucleotides line up with TRBD2. The germline CDR1 and CDR2 sequences are MNHEY and SMNVEV (reference sequence). This CDR3 is 17 amino acids long. V was pared by 4 bases and J by 2 bases, with 12 bases of the junction left unmatched. CDR3 protein: CASSSRLLTSGTYEQYF. The CDR3, as DNA: TGTGCCAGCAGTTCTCGCCTTCTGACTAGCGGTACCTACGAGCAGTACTTC.

The V call is TRBV10-2, the J call TRBJ2-4; possible D gene TRBD1, 5 bases. The length of the CDR3 is 17 residues. CDR1 and CDR2 (germline): WSHSY, SAAADI. The ends were cut back, 0 bases at V and 1 base at J, with 13 bases in the middle. The DNA of the CDR3 is TGCGCCAGCAGTGAGTCTAGGGGCCTGGGGGCCAAAAACATTCAGTACTTC. Protein sequence: CASSESRGLGAKNIQYF.

In DNA, the CDR3 is TGTGCCAGCAGCGGTGGGACATTCAGCTCCTACGAGCAGTACTTC. This codes for CASSGGTFSSYEQYF. V is TRBV11-1 and J is TRBJ2-7, with a tentative D call TRBD1 (6 bases). Trimming left V 5 bases short and J 0 bases short, with 14 bases between. Germline V gives CDR1 SGHAT, CDR2 FQDESV (reference sequence). This CDR3 is built from 15 residues.

This clone was observed a single time. J is TRBJ2-1 and V is TRBV4-2; 7 bases are a match to TRBD1. CDR3 length: 16 residues. Germline V gives CDR1 LGHNA, CDR2 YNFKEQ. Trimming took 0 bases from V and 9 from J; bases not matched to a gene: 11. Here the CDR3 reads CASSQDKGTENGEQFF. The DNA of the CDR3 is TGTGCCAGCAGCCAAGATAAGGGGACAGAGAACGGTGAGCAGTTCTTC.